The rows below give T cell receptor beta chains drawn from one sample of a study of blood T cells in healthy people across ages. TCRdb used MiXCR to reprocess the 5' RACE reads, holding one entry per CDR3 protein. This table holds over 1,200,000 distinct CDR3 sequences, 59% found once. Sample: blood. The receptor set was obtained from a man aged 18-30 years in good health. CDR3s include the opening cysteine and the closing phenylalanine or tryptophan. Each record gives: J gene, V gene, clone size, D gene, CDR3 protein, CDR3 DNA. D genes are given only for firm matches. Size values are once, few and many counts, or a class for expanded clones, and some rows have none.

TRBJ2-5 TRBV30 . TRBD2 CAWSTGTSGEETQYF TGTGCCTGGAGCACTGGGACTAGCGGGGAAGAGACCCAGTACTTC
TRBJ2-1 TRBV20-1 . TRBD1 CSASRVYRGAYNEQFF TGCAGTGCTAGTAGGGTCTACAGGGGAGCCTACAATGAGCAGTTCTTC
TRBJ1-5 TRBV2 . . CATKGAPNQPQHF TGTGCCACAAAAGGGGCTCCTAATCAGCCCCAGCATTTT
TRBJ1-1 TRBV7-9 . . CALGRGGTEAFF TGTGCCCTGGGTAGGGGTGGGACTGAAGCTTTCTTT
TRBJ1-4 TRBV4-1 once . CASSQVTSLNEKLFF TGCGCCAGCAGCCAAGTGACATCCCTTAATGAAAAACTGTTTTTT
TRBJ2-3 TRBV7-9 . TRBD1 CASSSAPRDRDIDTQYF TGTGCCAGCAGCTCGGCCCCCCGGGACAGGGATATAGATACGCAGTATTTT
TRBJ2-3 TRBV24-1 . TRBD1 CATSDRQGGTDTQYF TGTGCCACCAGTGATCGACAGGGGGGCACAGATACGCAGTATTTT
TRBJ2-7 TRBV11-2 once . CASSLSGASVYEQYF TGTGCCAGCAGCTTATCCGGGGCCTCGGTCTACGAGCAGTACTTC
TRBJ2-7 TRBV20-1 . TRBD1 CSATGQGAEQYF TGCAGTGCTACAGGACAGGGCGCGGAGCAGTACTTC
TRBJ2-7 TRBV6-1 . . CASSEAEVIYYEQYF TGTGCCAGCAGTGAAGCGGAAGTAATATACTACGAGCAGTACTTC
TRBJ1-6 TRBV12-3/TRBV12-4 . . CASSFSGPNSPLHF TGTGCCAGCAGTTTTTCCGGACCGAATTCACCCCTCCACTTT
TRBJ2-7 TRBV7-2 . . CASSLEQGRYEQYF TGTGCCAGCAGCTTGGAACAGGGAAGGTACGAGCAGTACTTC
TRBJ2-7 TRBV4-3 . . CASRPSVTSRYEQYF TGCGCCAGCAGACCAAGCGTAACTAGCCGGTACGAGCAGTACTTC
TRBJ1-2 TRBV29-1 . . CSVEKRVGPYGYTF TGCAGCGTTGAAAAACGAGTAGGCCCCTATGGCTACACCTTC
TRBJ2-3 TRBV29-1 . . CSHWTRPQYF TGCAGCCACTGGACAAGGCCGCAGTATTTT
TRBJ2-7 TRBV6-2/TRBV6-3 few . CASSYGVGGPHEQYF TGTGCCAGCAGTTACGGCGTGGGGGGGCCCCACGAGCAGTACTTC
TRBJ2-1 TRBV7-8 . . CASSIVLSVNNEQFF TGTGCCAGCAGCATAGTACTTAGTGTGAACAATGAGCAGTTCTTC
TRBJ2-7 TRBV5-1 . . CASSFPRDGLSYEQYF TGCGCCAGCAGCTTCCCCCGGGACGGTCTCTCCTACGAGCAGTACTTC
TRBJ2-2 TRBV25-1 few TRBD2 CASSTPSGHNTGELFF TGTGCCAGCTCAACCCCTAGCGGACATAACACCGGGGAGCTGTTTTTT
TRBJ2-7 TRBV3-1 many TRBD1 CASSPDRGPYEQYF TGTGCCAGCAGCCCGGACAGGGGGCCCTACGAGCAGTACTTC
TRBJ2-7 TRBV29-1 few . CSARTQVSYEQYF TGCAGCGCCAGGACGCAGGTTTCCTACGAGCAGTACTTC
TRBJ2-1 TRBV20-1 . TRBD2 CSARDQRLAGAGNEQFF TGCAGTGCTAGAGATCAACGACTAGCGGGGGCGGGGAATGAGCAGTTCTTC
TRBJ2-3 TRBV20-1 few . CSAEPGTSNMDTQYF TGCAGTGCAGAACCGGGGACTTCTAACATGGATACGCAGTATTTT
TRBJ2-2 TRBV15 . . CATSTWGTNTGELFF TGTGCCACCAGCACATGGGGCACGAACACCGGGGAGCTGTTTTTT
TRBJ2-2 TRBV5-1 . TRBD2 CASTIGTRTGELFF TGCGCCAGTACAATTGGGACTAGGACCGGGGAGCTGTTTTTT
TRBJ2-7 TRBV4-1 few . CASSQEERATYEQYF TGCGCCAGCAGCCAAGAAGAACGAGCAACCTACGAGCAGTACTTC
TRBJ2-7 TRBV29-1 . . CSVDGEDYEQYF TGCAGCGTTGACGGGGAGGACTACGAGCAGTACTTC
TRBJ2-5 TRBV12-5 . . CASALLPGVEKTQYF TGTGCTAGTGCCCTTTTACCGGGGGTGGAAAAGACCCAGTACTTC
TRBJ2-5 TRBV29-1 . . CSVYRGQETQYF TGCAGCGTTTACCGGGGCCAAGAGACCCAGTACTTC
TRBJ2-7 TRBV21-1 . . CAGSNEALEQYF TGTGCCGGCAGCAATGAGGCCCTCGAGCAGTACTTC
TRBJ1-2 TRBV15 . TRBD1 CATDHGTGVNYGYTF TGTGCCACCGATCACGGGACAGGGGTAAACTATGGCTACACCTTC
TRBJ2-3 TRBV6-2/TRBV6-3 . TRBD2 CASRSRLAGGPPDTQYF TGTGCCAGCAGGTCCCGACTAGCGGGGGGGCCCCCAGATACGCAGTATTTT
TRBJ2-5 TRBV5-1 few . CASSWEPGSLATQETQYF TGCGCCAGCAGCTGGGAACCGGGCTCTCTAGCAACCCAAGAGACCCAGTACTTC
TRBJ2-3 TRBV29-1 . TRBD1 CSATEGAYTDTQYF TGCAGCGCGACCGAGGGGGCTTACACAGATACGCAGTATTTT
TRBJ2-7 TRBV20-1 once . CSANRTQGPYEQYF TGCAGTGCCAACCGTACACAGGGCCCCTACGAGCAGTACTTC
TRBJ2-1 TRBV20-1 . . CSADRLRGGNEQFF TGCAGTGCTGATCGACTAAGAGGGGGCAATGAGCAGTTCTTC
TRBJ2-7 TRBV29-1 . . CSVRGQEQYF TGCAGCGTCCGGGGTCAGGAGCAGTACTTC
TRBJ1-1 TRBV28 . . CASTSRMNTEAFF TGTGCCAGCACCTCTCGGATGAACACTGAAGCTTTCTTT
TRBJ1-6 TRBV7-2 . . CASSLFRESYNSPLHF TGTGCCAGCAGCTTGTTCCGGGAGTCCTATAATTCACCCCTCCACTTT
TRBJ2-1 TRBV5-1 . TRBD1 CASSLWGTERYNEQFF TGCGCCAGCAGCTTGTGGGGGACAGAGCGCTACAATGAGCAGTTCTTC
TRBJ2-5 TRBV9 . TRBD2 CASSGGSATETQYF TGTGCCAGCTCCGGCGGGAGTGCCACGGAGACCCAGTACTTC
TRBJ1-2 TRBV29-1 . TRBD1 CSGRDSVYGYTF TGCAGCGGGCGGGACAGCGTCTATGGCTACACCTTC
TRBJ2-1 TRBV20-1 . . CSASHDERPYNEQFF TGCAGTGCCTCCCATGATGAAAGGCCCTACAATGAGCAGTTCTTC
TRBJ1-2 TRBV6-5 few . CASSYWRAEGTRARGYTF TGTGCCAGCAGTTACTGGAGGGCGGAGGGCACAAGGGCCAGAGGCTACACCTTC
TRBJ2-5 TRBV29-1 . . CSVVTADRSDQETQYF TGCAGCGTTGTCACTGCGGACAGATCAGACCAAGAGACCCAGTACTTC
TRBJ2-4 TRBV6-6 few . CASSYSAGGSEEQYF TGTGCCAGCAGTTACTCAGCCGGGGGCTCAGAAGAGCAGTACTTC
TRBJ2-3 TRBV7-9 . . CAFRDAGTDTQYF TGTGCCTTCCGGGACGCGGGAACAGATACGCAGTATTTT
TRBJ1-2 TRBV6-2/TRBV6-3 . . CASSDGGAGYTF TGTGCCAGCAGTGACGGAGGGGCTGGCTACACCTTC
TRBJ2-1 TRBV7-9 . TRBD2 CASSLGTSENEQFF TGTGCCAGCAGCTTGGGGACTAGCGAAAATGAGCAGTTCTTC
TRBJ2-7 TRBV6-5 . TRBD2 CASRVLATGYEQYF TGTGCCAGCAGGGTACTAGCGACGGGCTACGAGCAGTACTTC
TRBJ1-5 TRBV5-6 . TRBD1 CASSLRGQGAPQPQHF TGTGCCAGCAGCTTGAGGGGACAGGGGGCACCTCAGCCCCAGCATTTT
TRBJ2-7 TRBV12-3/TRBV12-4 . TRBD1 CAGSSQGASEQYF TGTGCCGGCAGTTCACAGGGGGCGAGCGAGCAGTACTTC
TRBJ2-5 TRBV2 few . CASSESGFGTQYF TGTGCCAGCAGTGAATCCGGTTTCGGGACCCAGTACTTC
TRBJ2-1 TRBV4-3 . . CASSQVVEGEQFF TGCGCCAGCAGCCAAGTGGTCGAGGGTGAGCAGTTCTTC
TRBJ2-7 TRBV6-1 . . CASTDLGTHEQYF TGTGCCAGCACCGATCTAGGGACCCACGAGCAGTACTTC
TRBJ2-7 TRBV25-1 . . CASSDRLGEQYF TGTGCCAGCAGTGATCGGCTGGGTGAGCAGTACTTC
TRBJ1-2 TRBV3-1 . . CASSQARKNYGYTF TGTGCCAGCAGCCAAGCCCGGAAGAACTATGGCTACACCTTC
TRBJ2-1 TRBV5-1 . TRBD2 CASSLGTSGGWSSYNEQFF TGCGCCAGCAGCCTTGGGACTAGCGGGGGTTGGAGCTCCTACAATGAGCAGTTCTTC
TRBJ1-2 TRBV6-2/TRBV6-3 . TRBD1 CASSRQGQGVAGYTF TGTGCCAGCAGTCGCCAGGGACAGGGGGTTGCTGGCTACACCTTC
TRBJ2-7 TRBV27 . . CASSLLAGGNYEQYF TGTGCCAGCAGTTTATTGGCGGGCGGAAACTACGAGCAGTACTTC